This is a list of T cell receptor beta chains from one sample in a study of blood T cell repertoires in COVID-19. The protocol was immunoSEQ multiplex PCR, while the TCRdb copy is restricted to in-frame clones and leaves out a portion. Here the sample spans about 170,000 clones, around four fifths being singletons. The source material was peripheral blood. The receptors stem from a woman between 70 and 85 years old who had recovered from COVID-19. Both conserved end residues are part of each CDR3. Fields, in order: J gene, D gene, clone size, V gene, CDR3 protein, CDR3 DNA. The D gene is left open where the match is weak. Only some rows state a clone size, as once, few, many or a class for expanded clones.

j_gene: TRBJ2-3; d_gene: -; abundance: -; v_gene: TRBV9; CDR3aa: CASSAPRGASTDTQYF; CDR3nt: TGTGCCAGCAGCGCCCCCCGGGGGGCAAGCACAGATACGCAGTATTTT
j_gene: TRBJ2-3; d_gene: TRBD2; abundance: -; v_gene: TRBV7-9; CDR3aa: CASSLEREDTQYF; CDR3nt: TGTGCCAGCAGCTTAGAGCGGGAGGATACGCAGTATTTT
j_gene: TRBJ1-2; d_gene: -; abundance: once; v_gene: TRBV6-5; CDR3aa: CASISGTNYGYTF; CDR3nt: TGTGCCAGCATTTCCGGGACTAACTATGGCTACACCTTC
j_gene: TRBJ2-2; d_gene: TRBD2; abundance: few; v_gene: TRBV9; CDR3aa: CASRQTSAAGELFF; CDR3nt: TGTGCCAGCAGACAGACTAGCGCGGCCGGGGAGCTGTTTTTT
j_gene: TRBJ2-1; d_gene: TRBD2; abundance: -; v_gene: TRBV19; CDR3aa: CASSISPVSGTYNEQFF; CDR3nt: TGTGCCAGTAGTATATCCCCGGTTAGCGGGACTTACAATGAGCAGTTCTTC
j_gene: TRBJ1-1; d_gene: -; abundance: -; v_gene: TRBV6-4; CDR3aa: CASSAGENTEAFF; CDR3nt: TGTGCCAGCAGTGCAGGGGAAAACACTGAAGCTTTCTTT
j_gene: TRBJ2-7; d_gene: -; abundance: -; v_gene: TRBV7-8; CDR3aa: CASSPPWGGTYEQYF; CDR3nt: TGTGCCAGCAGCCCACCCTGGGGAGGTACCTACGAGCAGTACTTC
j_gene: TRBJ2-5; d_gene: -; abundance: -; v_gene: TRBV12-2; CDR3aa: CASRLTRTTMNPGETQYF; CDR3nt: TGTGCAAGTCGCTTAACCCGAACAACCATGAACCCAGGGGAGACCCAGTACTTC
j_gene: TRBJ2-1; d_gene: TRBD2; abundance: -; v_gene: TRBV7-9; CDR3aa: CASSLAWRGDNEQFF; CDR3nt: TGTGCCAGCAGCTTAGCGTGGCGGGGGGACAATGAGCAGTTCTTC
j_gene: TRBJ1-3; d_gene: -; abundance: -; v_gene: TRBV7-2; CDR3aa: CASSLMGGAGNTIYF; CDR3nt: TGTGCCAGCAGCTTAATGGGGGGGGCGGGAAACACCATATATTTT
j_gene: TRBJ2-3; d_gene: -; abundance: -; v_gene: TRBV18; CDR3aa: CASSPGEADTQYF; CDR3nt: TGTGCCAGCTCACCAGGGGAGGCAGATACGCAGTATTTT
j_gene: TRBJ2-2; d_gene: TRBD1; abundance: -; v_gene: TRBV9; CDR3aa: CASSARDRDTGELFF; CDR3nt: TGTGCCAGCAGCGCCCGGGACAGGGACACCGGGGAGCTGTTTTTT
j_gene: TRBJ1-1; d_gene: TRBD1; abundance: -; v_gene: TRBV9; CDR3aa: CASSEGQMNTEAFF; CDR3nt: TGTGCCAGCAGCGAGGGACAGATGAACACTGAAGCTTTCTTT
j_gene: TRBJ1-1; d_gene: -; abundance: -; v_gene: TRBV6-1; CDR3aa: CASSQARFTEAFF; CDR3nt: TGTGCCAGCAGTCAAGCCCGGTTCACTGAAGCTTTCTTT
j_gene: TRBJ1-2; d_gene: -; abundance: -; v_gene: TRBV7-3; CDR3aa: CASSPSGREGHTF; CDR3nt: -
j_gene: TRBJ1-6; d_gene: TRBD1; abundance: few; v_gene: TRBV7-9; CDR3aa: CASRSPGQGRGYNSPLHF; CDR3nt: TGTGCCAGCAGGTCACCGGGACAGGGGAGGGGGTATAATTCACCCCTCCACTTT
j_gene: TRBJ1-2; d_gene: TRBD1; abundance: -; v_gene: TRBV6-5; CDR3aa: CASSYTNRGGYGYTF; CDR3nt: TGTGCCAGCAGTTACACCAACAGGGGCGGCTATGGCTACACCTTC
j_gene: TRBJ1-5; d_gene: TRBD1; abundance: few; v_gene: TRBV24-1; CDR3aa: CATSDRTGPNQPQHF; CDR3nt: TGTGCCACCAGTGATCGGACAGGGCCGAATCAGCCCCAGCATTTT
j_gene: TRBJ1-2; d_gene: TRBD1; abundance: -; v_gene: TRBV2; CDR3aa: CASSEEGTGGDMGYTF; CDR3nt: TGTGCCAGCAGTGAGGAGGGGACAGGGGGCGATATGGGCTACACCTTC
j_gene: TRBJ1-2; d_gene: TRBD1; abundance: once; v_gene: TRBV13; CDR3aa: CASSAGGTGAYGYTF; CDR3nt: TGTGCCAGCAGCGCCGGTGGGACAGGGGCGTATGGCTACACCTTC
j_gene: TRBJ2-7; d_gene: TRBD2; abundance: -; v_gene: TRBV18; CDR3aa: CASSASSGLAGGGEQYF; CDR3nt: TGTGCCAGCTCAGCCTCCTCGGGACTAGCGGGAGGGGGCGAGCAGTACTTC
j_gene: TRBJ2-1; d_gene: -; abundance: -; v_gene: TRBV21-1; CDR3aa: CASWGEGAENEQFF; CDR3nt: -
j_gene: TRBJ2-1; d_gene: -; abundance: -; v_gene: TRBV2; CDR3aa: CASSPRPSGDEQFF; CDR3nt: TGTGCCAGCAGCCCCCGACCGTCTGGAGATGAGCAGTTCTTC
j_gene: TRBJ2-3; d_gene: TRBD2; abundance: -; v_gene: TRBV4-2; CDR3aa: CASSQDRLAAHF; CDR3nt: TGTGCCAGCAGCCAAGATAGGCTAGCGGCCCATTTT
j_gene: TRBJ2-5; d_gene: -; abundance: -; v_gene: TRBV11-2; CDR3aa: CASSSGQGGRTQYF; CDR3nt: TGTGCCAGCAGCTCCGGACAGGGCGGGAGGACCCAGTACTTC
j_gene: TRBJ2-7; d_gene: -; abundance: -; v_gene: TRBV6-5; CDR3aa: CATGLGRTYEQYF; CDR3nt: TGTGCCACCGGCCTGGGGCGGACATACGAGCAGTACTTC
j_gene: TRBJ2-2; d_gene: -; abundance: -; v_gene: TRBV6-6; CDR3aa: CASSRTGSGELFF; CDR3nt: TGTGCCAGCAGCCGAACAGGGTCCGGGGAGCTGTTTTTT
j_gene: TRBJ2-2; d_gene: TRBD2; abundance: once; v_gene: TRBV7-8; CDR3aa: CASSLARSGRAGTGELFF; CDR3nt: TGTGCCAGCAGCTTAGCCCGTAGCGGGAGGGCCGGGACCGGGGAGCTGTTTTTT
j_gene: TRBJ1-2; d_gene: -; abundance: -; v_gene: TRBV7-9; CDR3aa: CASSPGMPNYGYTF; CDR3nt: TGTGCCAGCAGCCCCGGGATGCCTAACTATGGCTACACCTTC
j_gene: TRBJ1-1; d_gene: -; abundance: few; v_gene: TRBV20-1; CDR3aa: CSAVGGLDAFF; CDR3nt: TGCAGTGCCGTGGGGGGGCTCGACGCTTTCTTT
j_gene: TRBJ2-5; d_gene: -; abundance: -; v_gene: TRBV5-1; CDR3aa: CASSWDTLETQYF; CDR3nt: TGCGCCAGCAGCTGGGACACCCTAGAGACCCAGTACTTC
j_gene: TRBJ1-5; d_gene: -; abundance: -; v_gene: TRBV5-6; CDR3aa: CASSFGPNQPQHF; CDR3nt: TGTGCCAGCAGCTTTGGGCCCAATCAGCCCCAGCATTTT
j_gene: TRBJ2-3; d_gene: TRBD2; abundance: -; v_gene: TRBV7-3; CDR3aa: CASSQTSWDTQYF; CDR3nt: TGTGCCAGCAGCCAGACTAGCTGGGATACGCAGTATTTT
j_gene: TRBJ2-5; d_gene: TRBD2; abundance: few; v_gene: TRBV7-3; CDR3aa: CASAQVGEGETQYF; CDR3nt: TGTGCCAGCGCCCAAGTGGGGGAGGGGGAGACCCAGTACTTC
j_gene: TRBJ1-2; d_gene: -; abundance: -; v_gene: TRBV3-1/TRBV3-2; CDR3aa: CASSLPGQGYGYTF; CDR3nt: TGTGCCAGCAGCCTACCGGGCCAGGGTTATGGCTACACCTTC
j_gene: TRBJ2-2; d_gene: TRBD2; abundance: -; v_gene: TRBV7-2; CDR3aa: CASSLGGEGNTGELFF; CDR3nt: TGTGCCAGCAGCTTAGGGGGGGAGGGCAACACCGGGGAGCTGTTTTTT
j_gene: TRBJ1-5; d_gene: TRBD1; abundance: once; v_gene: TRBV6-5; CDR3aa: CASSSRTGSDQPQHF; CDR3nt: TGTGCCAGCAGTTCCCGGACAGGATCGGATCAGCCCCAGCATTTT
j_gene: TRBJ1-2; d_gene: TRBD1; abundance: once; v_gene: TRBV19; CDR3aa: CASSMGDRPSLYTF; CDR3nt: TGTGCCAGTAGTATGGGGGACAGGCCTTCCCTCTACACCTTC
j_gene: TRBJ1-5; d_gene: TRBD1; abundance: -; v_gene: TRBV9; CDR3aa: CASGQGSYSNQPQHF; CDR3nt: TGTGCCAGCGGACAGGGGTCTTATAGCAATCAGCCCCAGCATTTT